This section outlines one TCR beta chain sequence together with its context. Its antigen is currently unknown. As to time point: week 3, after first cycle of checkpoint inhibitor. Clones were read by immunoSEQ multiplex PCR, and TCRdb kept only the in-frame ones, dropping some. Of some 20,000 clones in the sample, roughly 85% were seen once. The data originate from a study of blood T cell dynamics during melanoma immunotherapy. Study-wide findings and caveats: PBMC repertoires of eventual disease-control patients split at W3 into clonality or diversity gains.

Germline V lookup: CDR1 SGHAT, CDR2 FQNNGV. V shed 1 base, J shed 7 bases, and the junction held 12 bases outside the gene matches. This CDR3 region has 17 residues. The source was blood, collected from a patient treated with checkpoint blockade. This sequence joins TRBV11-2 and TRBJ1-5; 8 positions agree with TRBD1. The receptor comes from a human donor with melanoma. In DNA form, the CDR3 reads TGTGCCAGCAGCTTAGGAGGCGGGCAGGGGGCGGACCAGCCCCAGCATTTT. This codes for CASSLGGGQGADQPQHF.